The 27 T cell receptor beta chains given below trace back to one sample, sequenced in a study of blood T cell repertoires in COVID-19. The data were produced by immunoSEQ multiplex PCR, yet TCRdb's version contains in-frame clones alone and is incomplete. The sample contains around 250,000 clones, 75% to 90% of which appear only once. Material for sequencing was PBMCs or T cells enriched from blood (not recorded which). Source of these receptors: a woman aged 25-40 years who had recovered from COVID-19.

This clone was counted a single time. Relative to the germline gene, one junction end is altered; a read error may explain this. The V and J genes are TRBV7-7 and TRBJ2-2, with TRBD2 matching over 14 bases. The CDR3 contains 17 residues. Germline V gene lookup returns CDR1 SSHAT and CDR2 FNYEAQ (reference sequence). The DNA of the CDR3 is TGTGCTAGCAGCTCCGGACTAGCGGGAGGCGGCACCGGGGAGCTGTTTTTT. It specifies CASSSGLAGGGTGELFF.

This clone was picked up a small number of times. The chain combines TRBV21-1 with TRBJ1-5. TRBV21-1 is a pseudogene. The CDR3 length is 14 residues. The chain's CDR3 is CASTGGGRDQPQHF. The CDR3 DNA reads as TGTGCCAGCACCGGGGGGGGCAGAGATCAGCCCCAGCATTTT.

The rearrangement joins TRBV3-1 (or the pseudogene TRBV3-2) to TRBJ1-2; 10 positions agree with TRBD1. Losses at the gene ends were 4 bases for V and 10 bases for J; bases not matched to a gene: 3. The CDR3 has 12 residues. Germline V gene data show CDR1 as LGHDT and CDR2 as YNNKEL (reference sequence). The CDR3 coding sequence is TGTGCCAGCAGCCCGGACAGGGGGGTCTACACCTTC. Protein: CASSPDRGVYTF.

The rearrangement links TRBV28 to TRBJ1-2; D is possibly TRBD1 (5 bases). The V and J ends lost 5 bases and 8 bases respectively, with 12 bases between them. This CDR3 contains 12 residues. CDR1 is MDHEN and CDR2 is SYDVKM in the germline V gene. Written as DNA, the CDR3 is TGTGCCAGCAGTCTACAGTGGGGCGGCTACACCTTC. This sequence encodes CASSLQWGGYTF.

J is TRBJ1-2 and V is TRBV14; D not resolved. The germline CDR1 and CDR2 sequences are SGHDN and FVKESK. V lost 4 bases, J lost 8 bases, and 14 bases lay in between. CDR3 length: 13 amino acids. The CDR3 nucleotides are TGTGCCAGCAGCCTAACAGCCAACCGGGGCTACACCTTC. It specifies CASSLTANRGYTF.

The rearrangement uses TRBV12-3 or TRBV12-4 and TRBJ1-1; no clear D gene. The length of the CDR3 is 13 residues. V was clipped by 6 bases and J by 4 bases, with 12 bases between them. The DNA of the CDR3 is TGTGCCAGCAGATTCGCGGCGGGCACTGAAGCTTTCTTT. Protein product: CASRFAAGTEAFF.

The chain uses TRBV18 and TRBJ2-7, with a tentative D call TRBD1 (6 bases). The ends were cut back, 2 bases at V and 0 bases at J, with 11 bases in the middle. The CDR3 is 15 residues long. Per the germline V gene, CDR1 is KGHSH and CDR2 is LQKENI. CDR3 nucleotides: TGTGCCAGCTCACCATCGGACAGATCCTCCTACGAGCAGTACTTC. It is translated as CASSPSDRSSYEQYF.

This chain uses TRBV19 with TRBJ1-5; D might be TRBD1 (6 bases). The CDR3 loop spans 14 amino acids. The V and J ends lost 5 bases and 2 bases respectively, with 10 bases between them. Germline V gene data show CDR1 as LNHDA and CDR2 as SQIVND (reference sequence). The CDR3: CASSVQGGNQPQHF. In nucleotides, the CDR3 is TGTGCCAGTAGTGTACAGGGTGGCAATCAGCCCCAGCATTTT.

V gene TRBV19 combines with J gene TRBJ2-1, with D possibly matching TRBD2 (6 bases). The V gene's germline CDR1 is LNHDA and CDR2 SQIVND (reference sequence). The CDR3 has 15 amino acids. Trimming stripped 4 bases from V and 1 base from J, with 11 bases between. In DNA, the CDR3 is TGTGCCAGTAGTACGGCCCGGGAGTCCTACAATGAGCAGTTCTTC. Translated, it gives CASSTARESYNEQFF.

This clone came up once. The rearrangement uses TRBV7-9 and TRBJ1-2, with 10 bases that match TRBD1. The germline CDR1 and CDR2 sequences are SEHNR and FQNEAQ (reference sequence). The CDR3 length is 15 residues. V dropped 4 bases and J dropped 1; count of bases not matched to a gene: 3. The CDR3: CASSSDRGINYGYTF. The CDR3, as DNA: TGTGCCAGCAGCTCGGACAGGGGGATTAACTATGGCTACACCTTC.

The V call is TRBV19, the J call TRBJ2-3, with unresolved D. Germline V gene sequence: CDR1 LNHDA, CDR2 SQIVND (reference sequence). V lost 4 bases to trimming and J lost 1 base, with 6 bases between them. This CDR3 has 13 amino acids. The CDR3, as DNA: TGTGCCAGTAGTACGACTCGCACAGATACGCAGTATTTT. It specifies CASSTTRTDTQYF.

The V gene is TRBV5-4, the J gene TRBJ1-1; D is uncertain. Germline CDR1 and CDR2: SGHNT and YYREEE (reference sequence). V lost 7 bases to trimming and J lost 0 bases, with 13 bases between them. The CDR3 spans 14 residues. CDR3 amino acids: CASLPGVMNTEAFF. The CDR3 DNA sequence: TGTGCCAGCTTGCCCGGAGTCATGAACACTGAAGCTTTCTTT.

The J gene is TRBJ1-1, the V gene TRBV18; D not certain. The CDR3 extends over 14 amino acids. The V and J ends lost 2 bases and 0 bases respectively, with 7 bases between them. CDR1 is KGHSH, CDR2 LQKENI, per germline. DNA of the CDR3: TGTGCCAGCTCACCAGTCAACATGAACACTGAAGCTTTCTTT. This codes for CASSPVNMNTEAFF.

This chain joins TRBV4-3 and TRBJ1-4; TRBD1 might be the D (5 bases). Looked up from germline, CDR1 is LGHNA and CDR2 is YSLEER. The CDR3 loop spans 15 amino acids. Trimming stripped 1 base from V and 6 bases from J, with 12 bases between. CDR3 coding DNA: TGCGCCAGCAGCCAAGTATCCGGGGGAGATGAAAAACTGTTTTTT. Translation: CASSQVSGGDEKLFF.

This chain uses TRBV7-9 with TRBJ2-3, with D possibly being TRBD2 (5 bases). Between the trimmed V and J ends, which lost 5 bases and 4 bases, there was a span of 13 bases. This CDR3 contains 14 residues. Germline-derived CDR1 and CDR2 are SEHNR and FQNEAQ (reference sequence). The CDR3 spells CASSPALGADTQYF. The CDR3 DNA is TGTGCCAGCAGCCCAGCCCTCGGGGCAGATACGCAGTATTTT.

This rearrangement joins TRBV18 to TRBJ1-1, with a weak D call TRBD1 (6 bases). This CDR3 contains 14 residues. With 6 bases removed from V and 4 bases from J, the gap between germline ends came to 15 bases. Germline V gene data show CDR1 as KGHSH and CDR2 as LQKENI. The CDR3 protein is CASSYGTSGTEAFF. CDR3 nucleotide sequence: TGTGCCAGCTCGTATGGGACAAGCGGCACTGAAGCTTTCTTT.

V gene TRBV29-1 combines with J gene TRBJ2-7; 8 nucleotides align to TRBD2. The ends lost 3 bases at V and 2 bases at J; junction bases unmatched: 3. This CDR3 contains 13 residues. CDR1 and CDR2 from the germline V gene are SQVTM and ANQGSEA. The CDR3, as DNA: TGCAGCGTTGAGAAACTAGCGGCCTACGAGCAGTACTTC. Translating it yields CSVEKLAAYEQYF.

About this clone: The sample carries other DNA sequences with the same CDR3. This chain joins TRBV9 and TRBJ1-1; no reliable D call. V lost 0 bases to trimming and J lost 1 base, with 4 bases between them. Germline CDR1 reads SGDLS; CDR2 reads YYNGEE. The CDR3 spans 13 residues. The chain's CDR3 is CASSVGANTEAFF. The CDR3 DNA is TGTGCCAGCAGCGTAGGGGCGAACACTGAAGCTTTCTTT.

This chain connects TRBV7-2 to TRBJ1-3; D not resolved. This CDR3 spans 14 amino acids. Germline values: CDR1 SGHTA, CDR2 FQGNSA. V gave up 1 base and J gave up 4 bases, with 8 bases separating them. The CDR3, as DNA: TGTGCCAGCAGCTTAGTCGCAGGCGGAAACACCATATATTTT. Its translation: CASSLVAGGNTIYF.

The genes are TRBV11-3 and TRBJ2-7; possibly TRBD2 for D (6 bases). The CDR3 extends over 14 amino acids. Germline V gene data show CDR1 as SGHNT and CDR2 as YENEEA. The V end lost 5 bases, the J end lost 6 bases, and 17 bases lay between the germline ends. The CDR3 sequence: CASSPSGVRSEQYF. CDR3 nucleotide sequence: TGTGCCAGCAGCCCTTCGGGGGTTAGGTCCGAGCAGTACTTC. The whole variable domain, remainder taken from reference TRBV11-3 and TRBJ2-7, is EAGVVQSPRYKIIEKKQPVAFWCNPISGHNTLYWYLQNLGQGPELLIRYENEEAVDDSQLPKDRFSAERLKGVDSTLKIQPAELGDSAVYLCASSPSGVRSEQYFGPGTRLTVT.

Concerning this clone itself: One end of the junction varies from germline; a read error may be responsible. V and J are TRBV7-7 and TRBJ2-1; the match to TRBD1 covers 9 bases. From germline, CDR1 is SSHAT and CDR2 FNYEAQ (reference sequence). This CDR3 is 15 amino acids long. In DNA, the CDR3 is TGTGCTAGCAGCTCGGGACAGGGAACCTACAATGAGCAGTTCTTC. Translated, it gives CASSSGQGTYNEQFF.

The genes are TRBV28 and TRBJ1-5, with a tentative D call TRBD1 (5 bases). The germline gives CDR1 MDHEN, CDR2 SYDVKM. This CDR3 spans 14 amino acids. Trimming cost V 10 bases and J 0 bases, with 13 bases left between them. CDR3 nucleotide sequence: TGTGCCATTCCGGGGGTTAATAGCAATCAGCCCCAGCATTTT. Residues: CAIPGVNSNQPQHF.

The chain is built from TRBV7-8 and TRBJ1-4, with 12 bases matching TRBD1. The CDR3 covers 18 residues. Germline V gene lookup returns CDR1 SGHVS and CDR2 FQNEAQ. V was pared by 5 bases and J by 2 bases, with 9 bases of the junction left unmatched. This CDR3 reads CASSKGTGGAETNEKLFF. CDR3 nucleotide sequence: TGTGCCAGCAGCAAGGGGACAGGGGGCGCGGAGACTAATGAAAAACTGTTTTTT.

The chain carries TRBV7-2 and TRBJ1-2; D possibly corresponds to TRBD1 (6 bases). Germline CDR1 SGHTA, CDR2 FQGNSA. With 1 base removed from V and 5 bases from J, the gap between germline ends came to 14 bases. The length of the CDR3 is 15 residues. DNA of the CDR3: TGTGCCAGCAGCTTAGGCGGCAGGGGAAGATATGGCTACACCTTC. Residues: CASSLGGRGRYGYTF.

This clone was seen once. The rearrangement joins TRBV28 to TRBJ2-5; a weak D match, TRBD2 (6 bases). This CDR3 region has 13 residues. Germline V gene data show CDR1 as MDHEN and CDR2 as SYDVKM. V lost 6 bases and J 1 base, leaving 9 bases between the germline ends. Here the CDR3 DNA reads TGTGCCAGCAGCCTTAGCGGCCAAGAGACCCAGTACTTC. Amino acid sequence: CASSLSGQETQYF.

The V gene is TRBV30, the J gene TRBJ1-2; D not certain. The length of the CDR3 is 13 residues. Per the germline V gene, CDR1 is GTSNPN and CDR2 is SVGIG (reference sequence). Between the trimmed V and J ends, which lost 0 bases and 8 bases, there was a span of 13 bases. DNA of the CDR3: TGTGCCTGGAGTGTAACTGGGGAGGGCGGCTACACCTTC. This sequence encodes CAWSVTGEGGYTF.

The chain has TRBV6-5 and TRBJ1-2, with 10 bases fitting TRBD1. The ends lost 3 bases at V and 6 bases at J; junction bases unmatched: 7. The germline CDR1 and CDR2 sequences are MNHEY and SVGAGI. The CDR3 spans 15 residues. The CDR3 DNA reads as TGTGCCAGCAGTTATTCGACAGGGGGCAGGGATGGCTACACCTTC. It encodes CASSYSTGGRDGYTF.